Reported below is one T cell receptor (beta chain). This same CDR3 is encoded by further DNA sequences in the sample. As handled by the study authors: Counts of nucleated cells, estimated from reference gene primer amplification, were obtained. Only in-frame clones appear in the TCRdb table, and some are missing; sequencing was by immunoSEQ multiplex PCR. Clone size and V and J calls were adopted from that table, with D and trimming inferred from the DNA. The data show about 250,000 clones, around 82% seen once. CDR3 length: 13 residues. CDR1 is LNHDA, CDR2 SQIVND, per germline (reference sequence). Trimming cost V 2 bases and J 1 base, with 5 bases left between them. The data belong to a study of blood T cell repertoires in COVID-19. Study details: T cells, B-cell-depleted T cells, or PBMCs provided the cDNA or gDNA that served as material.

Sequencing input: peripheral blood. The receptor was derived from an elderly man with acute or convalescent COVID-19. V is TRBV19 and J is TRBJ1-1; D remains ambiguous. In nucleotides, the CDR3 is TGTGCCAGTAGTATATCCAGGAACACTGAAGCTTTCTTT. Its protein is CASSISRNTEAFF.